This TCR beta chain was identified in a study of breast tumors, draining lymph nodes, adjacent tissues. This clonotype was observed at least ten times. In germline, CDR1 is MNHNY, CDR2 SVGAGI (reference sequence). The V segment lost 1 base and the J segment 4 bases; nucleotides outside the gene matches: 4. This CDR3 comprises 18 residues. TCRdb reprocessed the multiplex PCR reads via MiXCR and lists one record per CDR3 protein. This repertoire shows about 35,000 distinct CDR3 sequences, just over 35% found once; its top ten account for approximately 10%. The TCR comes from a female donor with breast cancer. Some clones in this sample may be carry-over from other donors' samples. Sequencing input: breast tumor tissue. The chain joins TRBV6-6 to TRBJ2-2, with 15 bases fitting TRBD2. CDR3 nucleotide sequence: TGTGCCAGCAGTTACTTGGGACTAGCGGGGGGCGGCACCGGGGAGCTGTTTTTT. This encodes CASSYLGLAGGGTGELFF.